The next 7 T cell receptor beta chains were all read from a single sample in a study of T cell responses to AZD1222 COVID-19 vaccine. Method: immunoSEQ multiplex PCR; TCRdb's copy keeps in-frame clones and lacks some. The repertoire consists of approximately 100,000 clones, with approximately 90% occurring once and the leading ten covering roughly 5.9%. The sequenced sample was peripheral blood, obtained 28 days after the second AZD1222 dose. All receptors derive from an adult who received the AZD1222 COVID-19 vaccine.

This clone was detected only once. This chain links TRBV12-5 with TRBJ2-1; TRBD1 aligns across 8 bases. Germline assignment: CDR1 LGHNT and CDR2 FRNRAP. The CDR3 runs to 18 residues. V shed 5 bases and J 0 bases; nucleotides not matched to a gene: 12. CDR3 region: CASGNGQGRGSSYNEQFF. The CDR3 DNA follows: TGTGCTAGTGGTAATGGACAGGGTAGGGGAAGCTCCTACAATGAGCAGTTCTTC.

The chain employs TRBV19 and TRBJ1-5; D remains ambiguous. The V gene's germline CDR1 is LNHDA and CDR2 SQIVND (reference sequence). The CDR3 consists of 15 residues. Deletions cut 0 bases from V and 0 bases from J, with 6 bases between. The CDR3 sequence: CASSIEGYSNQPQHF. CDR3 bases: TGTGCCAGTAGTATAGAGGGCTATAGCAATCAGCCCCAGCATTTT.

This chain uses TRBV21-1 with TRBJ1-5. TRBV21-1 is tagged as a pseudogene. The CDR3 sequence is 14 residues long. CDR3 sequence: CASSKGGDKQPQHF. DNA of the CDR3: TGTGCCAGCAGCAAAGGGGGGGATAAACAGCCCCAGCATTTT.

The chain carries TRBV28 and TRBJ1-5; TRBD1 is a possible D gene (5 bases). CDR3 length: 16 residues. Trimming pared 2 bases from V and 2 bases from J, leaving 13 bases between. Germline CDR1 MDHEN, CDR2 SYDVKM. As DNA, the CDR3 is TGTGCCAGCAGTTTAGTGTTCGGCAGGGGCAATCAGCCCCAGCATTTT. Protein product: CASSLVFGRGNQPQHF.

This chain links TRBV5-1 with TRBJ1-1; perhaps TRBD1 as D (5 bases). CDR3 length equals 13 residues. The V gene lost 0 bases and the J gene lost 5 bases, with 8 bases spanning the gap. CDR1 is SGHRS and CDR2 is YFSETQ in the germline V gene. CDR3: CASSLDGGTEAFF. Here the CDR3 DNA reads TGCGCCAGCAGCTTGGATGGGGGAACTGAAGCTTTCTTT. The entire variable domain, with the rest obtained from reference TRBV5-1 and TRBJ1-1, is as follows: KAGVTQTPRYLIKTRGQQVTLSCSPISGHRSVSWYQQTPGQGLQFLFEYFSETQRNKGNFPGRFSGRQFSNSRSEMNVSTLELGDSALYLCASSLDGGTEAFFGQGTRLTVV.

The V call is TRBV5-1, the J call TRBJ1-1, with D unresolved. The germline CDR1 and CDR2 sequences are SGHRS and YFSETQ. Trimming took 4 bases from V and 7 from J, leaving 14 bases between them. The CDR3 is made up of 13 amino acids. The CDR3 DNA reads as TGCGCCAGCAGCCGCAGAACGGCGAATGAAGCTTTCTTT. It translates to CASSRRTANEAFF.

The chain has TRBV12-3 or TRBV12-4 and TRBJ2-5; 7 bases line up with TRBD1. V lost 6 bases to trimming and J lost 5 bases; unmatched junction nucleotides: 6. The CDR3 is 13 amino acids. CDR3 DNA sequence: TGTGCCAGCAGCCGACAGGGTGTGGAGACCCAGTACTTC. Encoded protein: CASSRQGVETQYF.